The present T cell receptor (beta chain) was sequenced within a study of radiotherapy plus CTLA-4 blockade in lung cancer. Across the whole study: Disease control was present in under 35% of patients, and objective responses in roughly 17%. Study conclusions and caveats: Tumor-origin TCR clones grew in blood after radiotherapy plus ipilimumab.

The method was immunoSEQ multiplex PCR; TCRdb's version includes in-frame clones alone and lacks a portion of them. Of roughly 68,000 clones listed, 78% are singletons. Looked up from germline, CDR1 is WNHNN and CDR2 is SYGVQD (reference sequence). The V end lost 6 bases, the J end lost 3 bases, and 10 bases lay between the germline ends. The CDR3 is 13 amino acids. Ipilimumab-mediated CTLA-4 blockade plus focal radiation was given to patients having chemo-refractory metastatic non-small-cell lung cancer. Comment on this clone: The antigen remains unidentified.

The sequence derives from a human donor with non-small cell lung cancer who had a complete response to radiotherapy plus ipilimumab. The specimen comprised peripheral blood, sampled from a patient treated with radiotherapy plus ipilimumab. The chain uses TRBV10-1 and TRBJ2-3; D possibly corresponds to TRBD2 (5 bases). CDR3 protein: CASRGAATDTQYF. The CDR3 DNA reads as TGCGCCAGCAGGGGAGCAGCTACAGATACGCAGTATTTT.